This T cell receptor beta chain emerged from a study of blood T cell repertoires in COVID-19. Across the whole study: Some COVID-19 samples were acute and others convalescent; all came from the United States, Italy and Spain. PBMCs, B-cell-depleted T cells, or T cells provided the cDNA or gDNA that made up the material.

Original methodology: Reference gene primer amplification yielded estimated nucleated cell counts. TCRdb keeps only in-frame clones here, not all; method: immunoSEQ multiplex PCR. Clone size and the V and J calls come from that table; the DNA yielded D and trimming. Here the sample spans approximately 190,000 clones, around nine tenths being singletons. Looked up from germline, CDR1 is GTSNPN and CDR2 is SVGIG (reference sequence). This CDR3 comprises 13 residues. V gave up 6 bases and J gave up 1 base; unmatched junction bases: 4. The V and J genes are TRBV30 and TRBJ2-7, with TRBD1 matching over 9 bases. The sample consisted of peripheral blood. The sequence came from a woman aged 40 to 50 who had recovered from COVID-19. The chain's CDR3 is CACSTGGSYEQYF. The CDR3 coding sequence is TGTGCCTGTTCGACAGGGGGATCCTACGAGCAGTACTTC.